This T cell receptor beta chain was sequenced in a study of blood T cell repertoires in COVID-19. About the research overall: The study drew acute and convalescent COVID-19 samples from the United States, Italy and Spain. T cells, B-cell-depleted T cells, or PBMCs supplied cDNA or gDNA.

How the authors handled the data: Reference gene primers were amplified, and this amplification served to estimate nucleated cell counts. Produced via immunoSEQ multiplex PCR; TCRdb's table is partial and in-frame only. The V and J calls and clone size were taken over from that table, and D and trimming were inferred from the DNA. The table shows about 210,000 clones, with 70% to 90% occurring only once. The sequenced sample was peripheral blood. The sequence derives from a woman in her forties or fifties with active or convalescent COVID-19.

CDR3 region: CASRTYRDKGDRQYF. The CDR3 nucleotides read TGTGCCAGCAGAACCTACCGGGACAAGGGGGATCGGCAGTACTTC. This sequence joins TRBV7-6 and TRBJ2-7; TRBD1 might be the D (6 bases). The germline gives CDR1 SGHVS, CDR2 FNYEAQ. V gave up 6 bases and J gave up 9 bases, with 24 bases separating them. The CDR3 totals 15 residues.